The 19 T cell receptor beta chains presented below share a single source sample, sequenced in a study of cytomegalovirus exposure and HLA in healthy donors. The primer mix had 60 Vbeta and 13 Jbeta primers. The repertoire was sequenced with immunoSEQ multiplex PCR; TCRdb's copy has only in-frame clones and lacks some. The table includes 80,000 to 100,000 clones, about 81% detected once. Sequencing was done on a sample of PBMCs. The receptors come from a middle-aged man in good health and CMV-seronegative.

The V and J genes are TRBV4-3 and TRBJ2-7, with D possibly being TRBD2 (6 bases). Between the trimmed V and J ends, which lost 0 bases and 4 bases, there was a span of 10 bases. CDR3 size: 14 residues. Germline V CDR1 and CDR2: LGHNA, YSLEER. DNA for the CDR3: TGCGCCAGCAGCCAAGATTACGGGGGATACGAGCAGTACTTC. It specifies CASSQDYGGYEQYF.

The chain has TRBV6-1 and TRBJ1-4; D is perhaps TRBD1 (6 bases). Trimming took off 0 bases at V and 8 bases at J, with 13 bases between the two ends. The germline CDR1 and CDR2 sequences are MNHNS and SASEGT. The CDR3 extends over 15 amino acids. In DNA form, the CDR3 reads TGTGCCAGCAGTGAAGCCAACAGGGCCCAAGAAAAACTGTTTTTT. Translating it yields CASSEANRAQEKLFF.

The rearrangement uses TRBV5-3 and TRBJ2-7; 11 bases line up with TRBD1. TRBV5-3 is treated as an ORF (open reading frame) with a function not yet certain. The length of the CDR3 is 15 residues. The trim removed 2 bases at V and 4 bases at J, leaving 5 bases unmatched. The CDR3: CARSFIGTGGYEQYF. In DNA form, the CDR3 reads TGTGCCAGAAGCTTTATTGGGACAGGGGGGTACGAGCAGTACTTC.

This clone has a single count. CDR3 in amino acids: CASSPGQGQQYF. The CDR3 bases are TGTGCCAGCTCACCAGGACAGGGCCAGCAGTACTTC. This chain connects TRBV18 to TRBJ2-7, with TRBD1 matching 8 bases. Germline assignment: CDR1 KGHSH and CDR2 LQKENI. With 2 bases clipped from V and 8 bases from J, the junction kept 2 bases outside the gene matches. The CDR3 is 12 amino acids.

The chain is built from TRBV30 and TRBJ1-4; 7 bases map to TRBD1. The CDR3 spans 14 residues. CDR1 GTSNPN and CDR2 SVGIG come from the germline V gene (reference sequence). V was clipped by 5 bases and J by 5 bases; unmatched bases: 8. CDR3 nucleotide sequence: TGTGCCTGGGGACAGGTCGTAAGCAATGAAAAACTGTTTTTT. This translates into CAWGQVVSNEKLFF.

This clone has just a few counts. This chain joins TRBV29-1 and TRBJ1-2; 7 nucleotides align to TRBD1. The V gene end was trimmed by 2 bases and the J gene end by 5 bases; junction bases not matched to a gene: 5. Germline assignment: CDR1 SQVTM and CDR2 ANQGSEA. This CDR3 has 13 amino acids. The chain's CDR3 is CSVELGTEYGYTF. CDR3 DNA: TGCAGCGTTGAACTCGGGACAGAGTATGGCTACACCTTC.

As regards this clone: The sample carries other DNA sequences with the same CDR3. This sequence joins TRBV30 and TRBJ1-6, with D hard to call. V was pared by 0 bases and J by 0 bases, with 6 bases between. This CDR3 region has 15 residues. Germline V gene sequence: CDR1 GTSNPN, CDR2 SVGIG (reference sequence). This chain's CDR3 is CAWSVTGSYNSPLHF. In DNA form, the CDR3 reads TGTGCCTGGAGTGTAACGGGCTCCTATAATTCACCCCTCCACTTT.

The chain has TRBV5-4 and TRBJ2-7, with D possibly being TRBD1 (6 bases). Germline lookup yields CDR1 SGHNT and CDR2 YYREEE (reference sequence). V lost 0 bases and J 3 bases, leaving 13 bases between the germline ends. The CDR3 totals 15 residues. In DNA form, the CDR3 reads TGTGCCAGCAGCTTGGGGGGGACATTGGGCTACGAGCAGTACTTC. Translation: CASSLGGTLGYEQYF.

The CDR3 is CASSAYLDSPNEKLFF. Here the CDR3 DNA reads TGTGCCAGCAGCGCCTACCTGGACAGCCCTAATGAAAAACTGTTTTTT. V and J are TRBV5-4 and TRBJ1-4, with D possibly being TRBD1 (6 bases). Trimming cost V 4 bases and J 3 bases, with 16 bases left between them. Germline assignment: CDR1 SGHNT and CDR2 YYREEE (reference sequence). The CDR3 has 16 residues.

The V gene is TRBV18, the J gene TRBJ1-1, with 7 bases matching TRBD1. J gave up 10 bases and V 3 bases, and 20 bases lay outside the gene matches. The CDR3 totals 17 residues. Germline-derived CDR1 and CDR2 are KGHSH and LQKENI. Here the CDR3 reads CASSPEQGTRGLSGAFF. CDR3 coding DNA: TGTGCCAGCTCACCGGAACAGGGGACGAGGGGGTTATCGGGAGCTTTCTTT.

This clone was detected only once. The CDR3 region has the DNA TGTGCCAGTAGCCCACAATCTACGGGAACTGAAGCTTTCTTT. This encodes CASSPQSTGTEAFF. V and J are TRBV19 and TRBJ1-1; D is unclear. Trimming removed 6 bases from V and 5 bases from J, with 16 bases in between. CDR1 and CDR2 from the germline V gene are LNHDA and SQIVND (reference sequence). CDR3 length equals 14 residues.

The gene calls are TRBV7-2 and TRBJ1-3; maybe TRBD1 (5 bases). The CDR3 is 13 amino acids. The germline V and J ends were trimmed by 6 bases and 1 base, with 7 bases remaining between them. Germline V lookup: CDR1 SGHTA, CDR2 FQGNSA. This CDR3 is CASSGGSGNTIYF. The CDR3 DNA reads as TGTGCCAGCAGTGGGGGGTCTGGAAACACCATATATTTT. Complete variable domain (other parts from reference TRBV7-2 and TRBJ1-3): GAGVSQSPSNKVTEKGKDVELRCDPISGHTALYWYRQSLGQGLEFLIYFQGNSAPDKSGLPSDRFSAERTGGSVSTLTIQRTQQEDSAVYLCASSGGSGNTIYFGEGSWLTVV.

The chain recombines TRBV21-1 with TRBJ2-5; the table's TRBD2 call for D was not verified on the DNA. The end of the DNA fits TRBJ2-7 better, so the J call may be wrong. TRBV21-1 is a listed pseudogene. CDR3 length: 16 residues. The CDR3 sequence: CASSKARTHWAYEQYF. CDR3 DNA: TGTGCCAGCAGCAAAGCTAGGACTCACTGGGCTTACGAGCAGTACTTC.

The chain joins TRBV27 to TRBJ2-7, with D perhaps matching TRBD2 (5 bases). The CDR3 is 15 residues long. V was clipped by 3 bases and J by 2 bases, with 14 bases between them. In germline, CDR1 is MNHEY, CDR2 SMNVEV (reference sequence). The CDR3 loop reads CASSFGVGWTYEQYF. As DNA, the CDR3 is TGTGCCAGCAGTTTCGGGGTCGGATGGACCTACGAGCAGTACTTC.

This chain uses TRBV19 with TRBJ1-5; the match to TRBD1 covers 7 bases. This CDR3 is built from 18 residues. J gave up 0 bases and V 2 bases, and 10 bases lay outside the gene matches. CDR1 is LNHDA, CDR2 SQIVND, per germline (reference sequence). CDR3 in amino acids: CASSIRPLNRGSNQPQHF. CDR3 DNA: TGTGCCAGTAGTATACGGCCCCTCAACAGGGGTAGCAATCAGCCCCAGCATTTT.

CDR3 in amino acids: CATSRDWGGREQFF. Written as DNA, the CDR3 is TGTGCCACCAGCAGAGATTGGGGCGGACGAGAGCAGTTCTTC. The gene calls are TRBV15 and TRBJ2-1; maybe TRBD1 (5 bases). The CDR3 extends over 14 amino acids. Germline V gene sequence: CDR1 LNHNV, CDR2 YYDKDF (reference sequence). Trimming took 0 bases from V and 10 from J, leaving 13 bases between them.

Of note for this clone: This sample includes further DNA sequences coding for the same CDR3. J is TRBJ1-4 and V is TRBV6-5; TRBD1 matches at 9 bases. The CDR3 sequence is 16 residues long. V gave up 0 bases and J gave up 8 bases; unmatched junction bases: 7. CDR1 MNHEY and CDR2 SVGAGI come from the germline V gene. The chain's CDR3 is CASSYSLKGTGEKLFF. In DNA form, the CDR3 reads TGTGCCAGCAGTTACTCCCTAAAAGGGACAGGGGAAAAACTGTTTTTT.

The chain uses TRBV7-6 and TRBJ1-3, with TRBD1 as a possible D gene (6 bases). The V end lost 0 bases, the J end lost 0 bases, and 9 bases lay between the germline ends. The CDR3 runs 16 residues. Germline lookup yields CDR1 SGHVS and CDR2 FNYEAQ. The CDR3 reads CASSLATGLSGNTIYF. Written as DNA, the CDR3 is TGTGCCAGCAGCTTAGCGACAGGACTCTCTGGAAACACCATATATTTT.

The chain couples TRBV6-1 to TRBJ1-1; 10 bases align to TRBD1. The germline V gene has CDR1 MNHNS and CDR2 SASEGT. The CDR3 extends over 14 amino acids. J was trimmed by 1 base and V by 5 bases; bases with no gene match: 1. CDR3 amino acids: CASSWDRGNTEAFF. The DNA of the CDR3 is TGTGCCAGCAGTTGGGACAGGGGGAACACTGAAGCTTTCTTT.